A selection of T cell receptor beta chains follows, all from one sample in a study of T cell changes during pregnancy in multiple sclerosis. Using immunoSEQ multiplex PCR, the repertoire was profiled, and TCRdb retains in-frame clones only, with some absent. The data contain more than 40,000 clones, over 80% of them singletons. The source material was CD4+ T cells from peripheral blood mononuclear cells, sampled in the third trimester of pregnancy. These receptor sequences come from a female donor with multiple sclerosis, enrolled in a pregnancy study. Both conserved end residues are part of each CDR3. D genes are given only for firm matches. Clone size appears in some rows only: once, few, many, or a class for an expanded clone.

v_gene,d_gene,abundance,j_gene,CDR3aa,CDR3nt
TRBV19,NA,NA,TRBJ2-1,CASSIGGAVYNEQFF,TGTGCCAGTAGTATCGGGGGAGCGGTCTACAATGAGCAGTTCTTC
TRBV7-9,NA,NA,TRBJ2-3,CASSLGTSTDTQYF,TGTGCCAGCAGCTTAGGGACTAGCACAGATACGCAGTATTTT
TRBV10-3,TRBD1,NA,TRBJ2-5,CAVQGKGETQYF,TGTGCCGTACAGGGGAAGGGAGAGACCCAGTACTTC
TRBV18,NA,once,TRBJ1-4,CASSPGDTGKKLFF,TGTGCCAGCTCACCTGGGGACACTGGGAAAAAACTGTTTTTT
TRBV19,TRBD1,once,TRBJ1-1,CASSIIGTGSTEAFF,TGTGCCAGTAGTATAATCGGGACAGGGTCGACTGAAGCTTTCTTT
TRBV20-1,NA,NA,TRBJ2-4,CSARVGNIQYF,TGCAGTGCTAGGGTCGGAAACATTCAGTACTTC
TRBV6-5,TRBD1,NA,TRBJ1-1,CASSYHRGNMNTEAFF,TGTGCCAGCAGTTACCACAGGGGAAATATGAACACTGAAGCTTTCTTT
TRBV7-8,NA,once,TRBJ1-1,CASSAHRDLWTEAFF,TGTGCCAGCAGCGCTCACAGGGATCTCTGGACTGAAGCTTTCTTT
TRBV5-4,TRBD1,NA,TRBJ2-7,CALRRQGFTYEQYF,TGTGCCCTCCGGAGACAGGGTTTCACCTACGAGCAGTACTTC
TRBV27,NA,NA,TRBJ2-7,CASSLAGRSYEQYF,TGTGCCAGCAGTTTAGCAGGCCGCTCCTACGAGCAGTACTTC
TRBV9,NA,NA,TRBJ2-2,CASSMTGTGELFF,TGTGCCAGCAGCATGACGGGCACCGGGGAGCTGTTTTTT
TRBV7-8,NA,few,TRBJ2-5,CASSLDRLLQETQYF,TGTGCCAGCAGCTTAGACCGACTCCTACAAGAAACCCAGTACTTC
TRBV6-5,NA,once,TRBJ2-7,CASSSTNGLTYEQHF,TGTGCCAGCAGTTCCACAAATGGACTTACCTACGAGCAGCACTTC
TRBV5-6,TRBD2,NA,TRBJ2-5,CASSLAGGPGETQYF,TGTGCCAGCAGCTTAGCGGGAGGGCCCGGAGAGACCCAGTACTTC
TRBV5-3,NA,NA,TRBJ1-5,CARSVDEGVSNQPQHF,TGTGCCAGAAGCGTTGACGAGGGAGTAAGCAATCAGCCCCAGCATTTT
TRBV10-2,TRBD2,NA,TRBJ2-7,CASSDRFGSSGTYEQYF,TGCGCCAGCAGTGATCGGTTCGGGTCTAGCGGCACCTACGAGCAGTACTTC
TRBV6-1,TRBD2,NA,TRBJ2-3,CALSLAGSTDTQYF,TGTGCCCTAAGCCTAGCGGGGAGCACAGATACGCAGTATTTT
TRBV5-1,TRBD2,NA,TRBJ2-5,CASSSSPTSGEETQYF,TGCGCCAGCAGCTCGAGCCCGACTAGCGGGGAAGAGACCCAGTACTTC
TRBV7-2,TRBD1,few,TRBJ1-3,CASSSEGAGGNTIYF,TGTGCCAGCAGCTCGGAGGGGGCAGGAGGAAACACCATATATTTT
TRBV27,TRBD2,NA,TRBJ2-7,CASSRGLANYEQYF,TGTGCCAGCTCCCGGGGACTAGCTAACTACGAGCAGTACTTC
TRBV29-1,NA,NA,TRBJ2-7,CSVAETGLEKQYF,TGCAGCGTTGCAGAGACAGGCCTCGAGAAGCAGTACTTC
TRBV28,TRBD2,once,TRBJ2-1,CASSRSGLGYNEQFF,TGTGCCAGCAGTAGATCGGGACTAGGGTACAATGAGCAGTTCTTC